The sequence of this T cell receptor (beta chain) was determined in a study of cytomegalovirus exposure and HLA in healthy donors. V was cut by 7 bases and J by 8 bases, with 15 bases left in between. The CDR3 consists of 13 residues. Germline V gene data show CDR1 as LNHDA and CDR2 as SQIVND (reference sequence). This clone has a single count. Its specificity is unknown. Only in-frame clones appear in the TCRdb table, and some are missing; sequencing was by immunoSEQ multiplex PCR. This sample has about 140,000 clones; 85% to 90% occur once, and the top ten carry over 6.5%. Findings of the study overall: Specificity for CMV antigens was confirmed in vitro for a few of the CMV-associated chains. Cytomegalovirus-associated TCR beta chains were listed, numbering around 150. Clusters of TCRs from the first cohort tended to co-occur in the approximately 130 validation repertoires (as a later analysis found).

The sequence derives from a woman aged 18-29 years in good health and CMV-seropositive. The chain couples TRBV19 to TRBJ1-5; D not certain. The sample taken for sequencing was PBMCs. The CDR3 protein is CASMVGRGEPQHF. The DNA for the CDR3 is TGTGCCAGTATGGTAGGGCGGGGAGAGCCCCAGCATTTT.